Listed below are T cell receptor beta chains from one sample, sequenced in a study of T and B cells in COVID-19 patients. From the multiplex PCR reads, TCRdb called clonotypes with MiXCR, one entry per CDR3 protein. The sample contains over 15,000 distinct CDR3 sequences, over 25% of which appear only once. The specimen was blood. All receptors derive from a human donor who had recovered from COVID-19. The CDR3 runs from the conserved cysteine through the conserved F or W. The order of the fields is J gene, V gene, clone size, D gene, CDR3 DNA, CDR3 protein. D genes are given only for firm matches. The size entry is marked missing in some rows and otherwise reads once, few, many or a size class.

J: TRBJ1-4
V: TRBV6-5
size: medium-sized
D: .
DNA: TGTGCCAGCAGTTATGGAGGGGTGGCTGAAAAACTGTTTTTT
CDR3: CASSYGGVAEKLFF

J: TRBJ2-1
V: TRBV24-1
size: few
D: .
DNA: TGTGCCACCAGTGATGGAGGGGACAATGAGCAGTTCTTC
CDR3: CATSDGGDNEQFF

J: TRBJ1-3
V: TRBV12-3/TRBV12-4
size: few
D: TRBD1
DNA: TGTGCCAGCAGACACACCCGACAGGGAAGTCTCAACACCATATATTTT
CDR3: CASRHTRQGSLNTIYF

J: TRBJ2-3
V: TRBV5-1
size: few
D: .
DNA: TGCGCCAGCAGCTTCCGGGCAGATACGCAGTATTTT
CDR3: CASSFRADTQYF

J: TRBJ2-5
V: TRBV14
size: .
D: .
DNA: TGTGCCAGCAGCCAAGCATCGTATCAAGAGCTTGGGACCCAGTACTTC
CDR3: CASSQASYQELGTQYF

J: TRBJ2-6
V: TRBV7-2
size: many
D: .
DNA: TGTGCCAGCAGCTTCCGGTCCAGTACCTCTGGGGCCAACGTCCTGACTTTC
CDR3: CASSFRSSTSGANVLTF

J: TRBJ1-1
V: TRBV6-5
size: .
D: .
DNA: TGTGCCAGCACCCGTCTGGGGCACACTGAAGCTTTCTTT
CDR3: CASTRLGHTEAFF

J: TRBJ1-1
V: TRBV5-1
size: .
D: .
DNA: TGCGCCAGCAGCTTGGAAGGGGCGCCCTCGAACACTGAAGCTTTCTTT
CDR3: CASSLEGAPSNTEAFF

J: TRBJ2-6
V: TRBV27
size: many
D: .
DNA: TGTGCCAGCAGTTTAATCGGTGGGGGACGGCGTCAAGGGACCGTCCTGACTTTC
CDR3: CASSLIGGGRRQGTVLTF

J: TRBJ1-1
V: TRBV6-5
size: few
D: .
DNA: TGTGCCAGCAGTCCCCTGATGCGGGCTAAAGCTTTCTTT
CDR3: CASSPLMRAKAFF

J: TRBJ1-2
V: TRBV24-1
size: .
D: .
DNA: TGTGCCACCAGTGATTTCAACAGGGAGTATGGCTACACCTTC
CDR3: CATSDFNREYGYTF

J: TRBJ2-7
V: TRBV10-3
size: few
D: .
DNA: TGTGCCATCAGTGAGTTTGAAGGGGAGGACGAGCAGTACTTC
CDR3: CAISEFEGEDEQYF

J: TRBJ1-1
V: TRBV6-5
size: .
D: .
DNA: TGTGCCAGCAAGATACAGGGTATCATGAACACTGAAGCTTTCTTT
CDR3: CASKIQGIMNTEAFF

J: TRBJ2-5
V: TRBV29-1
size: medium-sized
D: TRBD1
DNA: TGCAGCGTTGAACTCGACAGGGGACAAGAGACCCAGTACTTC
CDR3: CSVELDRGQETQYF

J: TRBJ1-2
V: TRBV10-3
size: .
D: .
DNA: TGTGCCATCAGTGATGGGGGAGGGGGCTATGGCTACACCTTC
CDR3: CAISDGGGGYGYTF

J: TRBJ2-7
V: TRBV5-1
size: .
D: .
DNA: TGCGCCAGCAGAGCGACAGGCTCCTACGAGCAGTACTTC
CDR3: CASRATGSYEQYF

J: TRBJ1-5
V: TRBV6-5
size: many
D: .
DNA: TGTGCCAGCAGTTACGGCGGAGGGAATCAGCCCCAGCATTTT
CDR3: CASSYGGGNQPQHF

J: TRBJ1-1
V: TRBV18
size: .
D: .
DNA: TGTGCCAGCTCACCAAATTCTGGAGCTGAAGCTTTCTTT
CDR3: CASSPNSGAEAFF

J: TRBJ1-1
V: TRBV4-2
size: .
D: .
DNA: TGTGCCAGCAGCCAAGAATCACAGGGTGAAGCTTTCTTT
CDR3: CASSQESQGEAFF

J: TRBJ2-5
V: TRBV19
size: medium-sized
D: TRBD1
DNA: TGTGCCACTAGGGCCTCCACCGGGACAGGGGGCGAGGAGACCCAGTACTTC
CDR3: CATRASTGTGGEETQYF

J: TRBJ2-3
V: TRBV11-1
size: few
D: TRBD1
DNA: TGTGCCAGCAGCTTGGGGACAGGGTCCGGCACAGATACGCAGTATTTT
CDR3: CASSLGTGSGTDTQYF

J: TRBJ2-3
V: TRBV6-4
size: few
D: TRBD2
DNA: TGTGCCAGCAGTGAAGCGGGGGGCACAGATACGCAGTATTTT
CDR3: CASSEAGGTDTQYF

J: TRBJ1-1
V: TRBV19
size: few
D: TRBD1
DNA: TGTGCCAGTAGTCCCGGACAGGGTACTGAAGCTTTCTTT
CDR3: CASSPGQGTEAFF

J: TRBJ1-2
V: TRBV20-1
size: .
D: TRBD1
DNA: TGCAGTGCATCGACAGGGAACTATGGCTACACCTTC
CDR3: CSASTGNYGYTF

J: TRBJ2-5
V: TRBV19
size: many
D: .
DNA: TGTGCCAGTAGTATTGCAACAGGACCCCGGGCCCAGTACTTC
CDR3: CASSIATGPRAQYF

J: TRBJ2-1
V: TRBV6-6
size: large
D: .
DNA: TGTGCCAGCAGTTATGGACGAAATGAGCAGTTCTTC
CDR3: CASSYGRNEQFF

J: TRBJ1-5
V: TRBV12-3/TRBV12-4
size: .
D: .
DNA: TGTGCCAGCAGCCCGGGAACAAGCAATCAGCCCCAGCATTTT
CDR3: CASSPGTSNQPQHF

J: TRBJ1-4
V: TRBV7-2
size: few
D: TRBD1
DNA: TGTGCCAGCAGCTTAGCGAGAGGACAGGTTAATGAAAAACTGTTTTTT
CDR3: CASSLARGQVNEKLFF

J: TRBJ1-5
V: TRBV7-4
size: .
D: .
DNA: TGTGCCAGCAGCTTAGGCCCCGGTAGCAATCAGCCCCAGCATTTT
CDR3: CASSLGPGSNQPQHF

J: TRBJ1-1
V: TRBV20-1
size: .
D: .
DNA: TGCGGAGGGTCTGAGGGCAGAAACACTGAAGCTTTCTTT
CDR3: CGGSEGRNTEAFF

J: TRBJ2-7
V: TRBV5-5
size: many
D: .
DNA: TGTGCCAGCAGCTCTGAGAAGTTGGGCACCTCCTACGAGCAGTACTTC
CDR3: CASSSEKLGTSYEQYF

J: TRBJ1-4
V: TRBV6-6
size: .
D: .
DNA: TGTGCCAGCAGGGAAGATCCGGGTTCCTCTAATGAAAAACTGTTTTTT
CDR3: CASREDPGSSNEKLFF

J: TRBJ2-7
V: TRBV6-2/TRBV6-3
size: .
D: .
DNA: TGTGCCAGCAGTGGACAGCTAAAATACGAGCAGTACTTC
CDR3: CASSGQLKYEQYF

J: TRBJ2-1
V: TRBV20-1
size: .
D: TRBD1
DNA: TGCAGTGCTGAGGACTATGGACAGGGACAGTACAATGAGCAGTTCTTC
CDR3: CSAEDYGQGQYNEQFF

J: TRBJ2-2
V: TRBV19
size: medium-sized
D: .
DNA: TGTGCCAGTAGTCCCGGCCGTGCAGGACCCCCGAACACCGGGGAGCTGTTTTTT
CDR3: CASSPGRAGPPNTGELFF

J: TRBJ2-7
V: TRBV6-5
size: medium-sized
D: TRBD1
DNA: TGTGCCAGTGGGGACAGTAGATACGAGCAGTACTTC
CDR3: CASGDSRYEQYF

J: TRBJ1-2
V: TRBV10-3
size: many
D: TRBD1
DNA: TGTGCCATCAGTGAGGACAGGGGGCGAGGCTACACCTTC
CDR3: CAISEDRGRGYTF